The 16 T cell receptor beta chains listed next were all sequenced from one sample in a study of blood T cells in healthy people across ages. Using a J-beta primer mix together with a sample-barcoded 5' primer, a second PCR was run for about 6 to 11 cycles. TCRdb used MiXCR to reprocess the 5' RACE reads, holding one entry per CDR3 protein. This sample carries roughly 800,000 distinct CDR3 sequences, 55% to 75% of them seen once, and the ten largest clones take approximately 21%. Sequencing was carried out using blood. Receptors originate from a man aged 25 to 40 in good health.

The chain joins TRBV7-9 to TRBJ2-3; no clear D. Germline V gene lookup returns CDR1 SEHNR and CDR2 FQNEAQ (reference sequence). Between the trimmed V and J ends, which lost 7 bases and 3 bases, there was a span of 8 bases. This CDR3 spans 12 amino acids. The CDR3 DNA is TGTGCCAGCACCTCGAAGACAGATACGCAGTATTTT. Protein product: CASTSKTDTQYF.

This clonotype was counted many times. V usage is TRBV6-1 and J usage is TRBJ2-7; D not resolved. Germline CDR1 MNHNS, CDR2 SASEGT. With 4 bases removed from V and 0 bases from J, the gap between germline ends came to 10 bases. The CDR3 is 14 amino acids. The CDR3 DNA reads TGTGCCAGCAGTGGTCGGATCCCCTCCTACGAGCAGTACTTC. This encodes CASSGRIPSYEQYF.

This clonotype was found a few times. The chain is built from TRBV27 and TRBJ2-4; D ambiguous. Germline CDR1 and CDR2: MNHEY and SMNVEV (reference sequence). The CDR3 totals 15 residues. The V end lost 8 bases, the J end lost 1 base, and 15 bases lay between the germline ends. The CDR3 sequence is CASGQFVGAKNIQYF. The CDR3 bases are TGTGCCAGCGGGCAATTTGTGGGGGCCAAAAACATTCAGTACTTC.

This chain joins TRBV29-1 and TRBJ2-7, with 7 bases aligning to TRBD1. Germline CDR1 is SQVTM and CDR2 is ANQGSEA. J lost 2 bases, V lost 4 bases, and 5 bases had no gene match. CDR3 length equals 13 residues. CDR3 sequence reads: CSVAGGVPYEQYF. The DNA for the CDR3 is TGCAGCGTTGCAGGGGGAGTACCCTACGAGCAGTACTTC.

This clonotype showed up just once. The CDR3 DNA sequence: TGCAGTGCTACCGAGAGCGGGGATAGCACAGATACGCAGTATTTT. It specifies CSATESGDSTDTQYF. The V gene is TRBV20-1, the J gene TRBJ2-3; 7 positions match TRBD2. Germline loops: CDR1 DFQATT, CDR2 SNEGSKA (reference sequence). J gave up 0 bases and V 4 bases, and 7 bases lay outside the gene matches. CDR3 length equals 15 residues.

The chain employs TRBV27 and TRBJ1-5; a weak D match, TRBD1 (5 bases). The CDR3 has 15 residues. V was pared by 5 bases and J by 3 bases, with 14 bases between. The V gene's germline CDR1 is MNHEY and CDR2 SMNVEV (reference sequence). CDR3 amino acids: CASSPLDSYNQPQHF. CDR3 bases: TGTGCCAGCAGTCCACTCGACAGTTACAATCAGCCCCAGCATTTT.

The chain uses TRBV20-1 and TRBJ2-1; TRBD2 agrees at 10 bases. Per germline, CDR1 DFQATT and CDR2 SNEGSKA (reference sequence). V was clipped by 3 bases and J by 8 bases; unmatched bases: 10. This CDR3 has 15 residues. This CDR3 reads CSARKREGSGDEQFF. Written as DNA, the CDR3 is TGCAGTGCTAGGAAGCGGGAGGGTTCGGGCGATGAGCAGTTCTTC.

This clonotype was counted a single time. The gene calls are TRBV4-3 and TRBJ2-5, with D possibly being TRBD1 (5 bases). Germline CDR1 LGHNA, CDR2 YSLEER. The CDR3 extends over 16 amino acids. V dropped 1 base and J dropped 2 bases, with 14 bases sitting between them. The CDR3 bases are TGCGCCAGCAGCCAAGGGTGGCAGGGCAAACAAGAGACCCAGTACTTC. This gives the protein CASSQGWQGKQETQYF.

V usage is TRBV7-6 and J usage is TRBJ2-7; D is tentatively TRBD1 or TRBD2 (5 bases each). The CDR3 consists of 15 residues. Trimming took off 4 bases at V and 5 bases at J, with 18 bases between the two ends. Germline CDR1 SGHVS, CDR2 FNYEAQ. In nucleotides, the CDR3 is TGTGCCAGCAGCTCCCCCATCTCCCTGGGACACGAGCAGTACTTC. It is translated as CASSSPISLGHEQYF.

This clonotype was picked up a small number of times. The V gene is TRBV6-2 or TRBV6-3, the J gene TRBJ2-7; 8 positions agree with TRBD2. The CDR3 is 14 amino acids. With 10 bases clipped from V and 3 bases from J, the junction kept 11 bases outside the gene matches. Germline V gene sequence: CDR1 MNHEY, CDR2 SVGEGT. CDR3 protein: CATHGTRTYYEQYF. CDR3 nucleotide sequence: TGTGCCACCCACGGGACTAGGACCTACTACGAGCAGTACTTC.

The CDR3 DNA reads TGTGCCAGCAGCCAAGGCGGGAGGGCCGAAAAGACCCAGTACTTC. Translated: CASSQGGRAEKTQYF. This chain links TRBV3-1 with TRBJ2-5, with 9 bases that match TRBD2. Germline CDR1 is LGHDT and CDR2 is YNNKEL (reference sequence). The CDR3 runs 15 residues. After removal of 1 base from V and 6 bases from J, the junction contained 6 bases not matched to a gene.

This clonotype was seen only a few times. The V and J genes are TRBV15 and TRBJ2-5; D gene ambiguous. The J call may be in error: the DNA end matches TRBJ2-7 better. There are 14 residues in the CDR3. Germline V gene lookup returns CDR1 LNHNV and CDR2 YYDKDF (reference sequence). CDR3 amino acids: CATSRISTVYEQYF. The CDR3 region has the DNA TGTGCCACCAGCAGGATCTCGACGGTTTACGAGCAGTACTTC.

CDR3 nucleotides: TGTGCCACCAGTGATTACAGGCCCTACAATGAGCAGTTCTTC. Amino acids: CATSDYRPYNEQFF. This rearrangement joins TRBV24-1 to TRBJ2-1; a weak D match, TRBD1 (5 bases). The CDR3 is 14 amino acids. CDR1 is KGHDR, CDR2 SFDVKD, per germline. Trimming removed 2 bases at V and 2 bases at J, with 6 bases between.

This clonotype was seen more than once but under ten times. The chain carries TRBV25-1 and TRBJ2-3; 8 nucleotides match TRBD2. The germline V gene has CDR1 MGHDK and CDR2 SYGVNS. V was clipped by 2 bases and J by 0 bases; unmatched bases: 10. The CDR3 runs to 18 residues. The CDR3 sequence: CASSEALRGGESTDTQYF. CDR3 in DNA: TGTGCCAGCAGTGAAGCCCTTCGGGGGGGCGAGAGCACAGATACGCAGTATTTT.

The chain joins TRBV6-2 or TRBV6-3 to TRBJ2-1; D not resolved. The CDR3 has 13 amino acids. Germline V CDR1 and CDR2: MNHEY, SVGEGT. Deletions cut 5 bases from V and 2 bases from J, with 7 bases between. For the CDR3, the DNA is TGTGCCAGCAGTAACGCCCCCTACAATGAGCAGTTCTTC. Translated, it gives CASSNAPYNEQFF.

The CDR3 sequence is CALAKTDTQYF. CDR3 nucleotides: TGTGCTTTGGCCAAGACAGATACGCAGTATTTT. This rearrangement joins TRBV6-1 to TRBJ2-3; no definite D call. CDR1 is MNHNS and CDR2 is SASEGT in the germline V gene. The CDR3 covers 11 residues.